This T cell receptor beta chain was sequenced during a study of graft-versus-host responses after intestinal transplantation. Study-level information: The study gave all recipients anti-thymocyte globulin induction, then tacrolimus and steroids for about 3 years. Study observations and caveats: Marrow from the recipient contained GvH clones, some of which had appeared first in ileum or blood.

V was trimmed by 1 base and J by 9 bases, leaving 22 bases between them. This CDR3 region has 17 residues. Germline CDR1 reads LNHDA; CDR2 reads SQIVND (reference sequence). Libraries were prepared by immunoSEQ multiplex PCR; TCRdb keeps only in-frame clonotypes and omits some of them. The table records around 43,000 clones, 91% of them present only once. With respect to this clone: The antigen is undetermined.

The genes are TRBV19 and TRBJ2-1, with a weak D call TRBD2 (5 bases). The source of this sequence is a human patient who received an intestinal transplant, so some T cells may come from the graft donor. Specimen: PBMCs, collected 524 days after transplant. The CDR3 coding sequence is TGTGCCAGTAGTATAGTGTACCGCTTGGCCGAGGGTGGTGAGCAGTTCTTC. Translation: CASSIVYRLAEGGEQFF.